This T cell receptor (beta chain) was identified in a study of early T cells in non-severe SARS-CoV-2 infection. Broader study findings: Anti-spike CD8 specificities were favored by VDJdb matching, whose results missed private and CD4 specificities.

Germline assignment: CDR1 DFQATT and CDR2 SNEGSKA (reference sequence). The CDR3 is made up of 13 amino acids. V lost 2 bases and J lost 0, with 8 bases in between. On this clonotype itself: Its target is unknown.

As part of library construction, unique molecular identifiers were attached to individual cDNA molecules. TCRdb independently ran MiXCR on the 5' RACE reads; one entry per CDR3 protein. In the table there are some 25,000 distinct CDR3 sequences, roughly 5.4% of which are singletons. The sequenced material came from whole blood. This receptor was obtained from an adult who was a healthcare worker with PCR-confirmed SARS-CoV-2 infection or an uninfected control (not recorded which). The chain recombines TRBV20-1 with TRBJ2-7; D call uncertain. The CDR3 sequence is CSARSDYSYEQYF. CDR3 nucleotide sequence: TGCAGTGCTAGATCCGATTACTCCTACGAGCAGTACTTC.